This T cell receptor (beta chain) comes out of a study of graft-versus-host responses after intestinal transplantation. This clone came up once. Sequencing was performed with immunoSEQ multiplex PCR; in TCRdb, only in-frame clones are kept and a portion is missing. This table holds some 7,400 clones, roughly a third found once. Plates contained approximately 200,000 CFSE-labeled responder cells and approximately 200,000 irradiated, violet-dye-labeled stimulator cells. This CDR3 has 16 amino acids. CDR1 and CDR2 (germline): SQVTM, ANQGSEA. V lost 6 bases, J lost 7 bases, and 27 bases lay in between. The rearrangement joins TRBV29-1 to TRBJ2-5; weak D call: TRBD2 (7 bases). The clonotype originates from a human patient who was an organ donor for intestinal transplantation. Sequencing used alloreactive CD8+ T cells from a mixed lymphocyte reaction culture, obtained before transplantation. Subset here: CFSE-low proliferating T cells sorted from roughly 6-day pre-transplant mixed lymphocyte reaction (GvH or HvG direction). The CDR3 nucleotides read TGCAGCGTCCCCACAGACCGGGGGGCGCCTGGAGGGACCCAGTACTTC. Translating gives CSVPTDRGAPGGTQYF.